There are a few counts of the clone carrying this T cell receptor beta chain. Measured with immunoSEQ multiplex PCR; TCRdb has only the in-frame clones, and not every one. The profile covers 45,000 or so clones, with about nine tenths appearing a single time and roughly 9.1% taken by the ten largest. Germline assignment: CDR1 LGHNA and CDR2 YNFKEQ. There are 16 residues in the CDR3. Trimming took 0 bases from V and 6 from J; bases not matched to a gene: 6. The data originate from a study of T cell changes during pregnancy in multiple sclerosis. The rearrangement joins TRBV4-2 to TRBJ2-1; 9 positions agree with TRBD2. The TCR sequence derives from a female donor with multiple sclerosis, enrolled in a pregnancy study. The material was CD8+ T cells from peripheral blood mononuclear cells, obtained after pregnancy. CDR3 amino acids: CASSQDEGTSSNEQFF. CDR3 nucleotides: TGTGCCAGCAGCCAAGATGAGGGGACTAGCAGCAATGAGCAGTTCTTC.